This passage covers 26 T cell receptor beta chains from one sample sequenced in a study of early T cells in non-severe SARS-CoV-2 infection. MiXCR, run by TCRdb on the 5' RACE reads, gives a single entry per CDR3 protein. Of roughly 80,000 distinct CDR3 sequences in the sample, roughly 16% were seen once. What was sequenced was whole blood. The receptors derive from an adult who was a healthcare worker with PCR-confirmed SARS-CoV-2 infection or an uninfected control (not recorded which).

The sample holds a few counts of this clonotype. J is TRBJ1-5 and V is TRBV29-1; 7 bases are shared with TRBD1. V was clipped by 0 bases and J by 9 bases; unmatched bases: 14. The CDR3 runs 16 residues. CDR1 is SQVTM, CDR2 ANQGSEA, per germline. The CDR3 DNA reads as TGCAGCGTTGAAGAATGGGAACAGGGGTATTCGAGGCCCCAGCATTTT. This translates into CSVEEWEQGYSRPQHF.

This clonotype was found a few times. The chain combines TRBV4-1 with TRBJ2-3; 9 bases fit TRBD1. The CDR3 extends over 17 amino acids. The germline CDR1 and CDR2 sequences are MGHRA and YSYEKL. V gave up 0 bases and J gave up 3 bases; unmatched junction bases: 7. The CDR3 sequence: CASSQEGQGLLTDTQYF. CDR3 in DNA: TGCGCCAGCAGCCAAGAGGGACAGGGACTACTGACAGATACGCAGTATTTT.

This clonotype was recorded a few times. V usage is TRBV20-1 and J usage is TRBJ1-5, with D hard to call. The CDR3 runs 14 residues. Between the trimmed V and J ends, which lost 5 bases and 1 base, there was a span of 12 bases. The germline V gene has CDR1 DFQATT and CDR2 SNEGSKA (reference sequence). The CDR3 DNA reads as TGCAGTGCTGGGTGGGTGAGGAGCAATCAGCCCCAGCATTTT. The encoded protein is CSAGWVRSNQPQHF.

Notes on this clonotype: This sequence may be a read error, since a much larger clone differs from it by one base. J is TRBJ1-5 and V is TRBV4-1; D unclear. In germline, CDR1 is MGHRA, CDR2 YSYEKL. This CDR3 is 15 amino acids long. Written as DNA, the CDR3 is TGCGCCAGCAGCCAGGACTACAGTTACAATCAGCACCAGCATTTT. It translates to CASSQDYSYNQHQHF.

This clonotype was detected ten times or more. The chain recombines TRBV7-6 with TRBJ2-5; D tentatively fits TRBD1 or TRBD2 (5 bases each). The V end was cut by 8 bases, the J end by 3 bases, with 10 bases between. The CDR3 length is 12 residues. Germline-derived CDR1 and CDR2 are SGHVS and FNYEAQ. CDR3 sequence (DNA): TGTGCCAGCGGGGGACGGGAAGAGACCCAGTACTTC. Protein product: CASGGREETQYF. The whole variable domain, remainder taken from reference TRBV7-6 and TRBJ2-5, is GAGVSQSPRYKVTKRGQDVALRCDPISGHVSLYWYRQALGQGPEFLTYFNYEAQQDKSGLPNDRFSAERPEGSISTLTIQRTEQRDSAMYRCASGGREETQYFGPGTRLLVL.

This clonotype came up many times. The rearrangement links TRBV5-1 to TRBJ2-3; D is uncertain. Germline V lookup: CDR1 SGHRS, CDR2 YFSETQ. CDR3 size: 13 residues. The germline V and J ends were trimmed by 7 bases and 3 bases, with 12 bases remaining between them. CDR3 DNA: TGCGCCAGCTCTCCCACACAAACAGATACGCAGTATTTT. Translation: CASSPTQTDTQYF.

The CDR3 region has the DNA TGTGCCAGCAGCTTAGGGGCAGGTTCGAGCTCCTACAATGAGCAGTTCTTC. It is translated as CASSLGAGSSSYNEQFF. The genes are TRBV7-6 and TRBJ2-1; the D is unclear. CDR1 and CDR2 (germline): SGHVS, FNYEAQ. Trimming took 1 base from V and 0 from J, leaving 13 bases between them. CDR3 length equals 17 residues.

This chain links TRBV5-5 with TRBJ1-2; D is uncertain. This CDR3 spans 15 amino acids. V was clipped by 5 bases and J by 8 bases, with 22 bases between them. Germline V CDR1 and CDR2: SGHKS, YYEKEE (reference sequence). The CDR3 bases are TGTGCCAGCAGATCTCCCGGACTGGAAGTGGGGGGCTACACCTTC. This sequence encodes CASRSPGLEVGGYTF.

This clonotype was seen a few times. This chain joins TRBV20-1 and TRBJ2-7; TRBD1 matches at 7 bases. CDR1 is DFQATT, CDR2 SNEGSKA, per germline (reference sequence). Trimming removed 3 bases from V and 3 bases from J; junction bases left unmatched: 14. The CDR3 covers 16 residues. The DNA of the CDR3 is TGCAGTGCTAGCCGGTCCGGACAGGTGGACGGCTACGAGCAGTACTTC. The encoded protein is CSASRSGQVDGYEQYF.

This clonotype was found a few times. The rearrangement links TRBV3-1 to TRBJ2-5; D not resolved. The CDR3 runs to 13 residues. Germline V gene sequence: CDR1 LGHDT, CDR2 YNNKEL (reference sequence). The ends were cut back, 4 bases at V and 3 bases at J, with 9 bases in the middle. Here the CDR3 DNA reads TGTGCCAGCAGCCCAGCTTTCGAAGAGACCCAGTACTTC. Protein: CASSPAFEETQYF.

This clonotype has a handful of counts. The chain is built from TRBV18 and TRBJ2-3; the match to TRBD2 covers 8 bases. CDR3 size: 15 residues. The J segment lost 0 bases and the V segment lost 3 bases, leaving 2 bases of the junction unmatched. Germline CDR1 KGHSH, CDR2 LQKENI. CDR3 sequence (DNA): TGTGCCAGCTCACCGTTAGCGGGGAGCACAGATACGCAGTATTTT. The encoded protein is CASSPLAGSTDTQYF.

This clonotype was seen many times. The V gene is TRBV18, the J gene TRBJ1-1; 12 bases agree with TRBD1. Germline loops: CDR1 KGHSH, CDR2 LQKENI. The V gene end was trimmed by 4 bases and the J gene end by 7 bases; junction bases not matched to a gene: 4. CDR3 length equals 14 residues. Here the CDR3 DNA reads TGTGCCAGCTCACAGGGACAGGGGGCAGGTGAAGCTTTCTTT. Translated, it gives CASSQGQGAGEAFF.

Ten or more counts support this clonotype. The chain uses TRBV12-3 or TRBV12-4 and TRBJ2-3; TRBD1 matches at 10 bases. This CDR3 spans 15 amino acids. Trimming took 7 bases from V and 1 from J; bases not matched to a gene: 5. The CDR3 nucleotides are TGTGCCAGCAACTCCGGGACAGGGGGCACAGATACGCAGTATTTT. Its protein is CASNSGTGGTDTQYF.

The genes are TRBV2 and TRBJ2-2; the D gene is possibly TRBD1 (5 bases). V lost 4 bases and J 4 bases, leaving 13 bases between the germline ends. The V gene's germline CDR1 is SNHLY and CDR2 FYNNEI. This CDR3 is built from 15 residues. In nucleotides, the CDR3 is TGTGCCAGCAGTGTGTGGGGCCCGGTCACCGGGGAGCTGTTTTTT. Translating gives CASSVWGPVTGELFF.

This clonotype occurred a few times. The chain uses TRBV11-3 and TRBJ2-6; a possible D gene is TRBD2 (6 bases). Germline V lookup: CDR1 SGHNT, CDR2 YENEEA. This CDR3 comprises 18 residues. Between the trimmed V and J ends, which lost 3 bases and 3 bases, there was a span of 18 bases. DNA for the CDR3: TGTGCCAGCAGCTTTGGAGCGGGCCTCAACGTTGGGGCCAACGTCCTGACTTTC. It specifies CASSFGAGLNVGANVLTF.

This clonotype has just a few counts. This sequence joins TRBV25-1 and TRBJ2-1; D is unresolved. Trimming stripped 4 bases from V and 7 bases from J, with 5 bases between. The CDR3 sequence is 11 residues long. Germline CDR1 and CDR2: MGHDK and SYGVNS. CDR3 in amino acids: CASSAMNEQFF. The CDR3 region has the DNA TGTGCCAGCAGTGCTATGAATGAGCAGTTCTTC. Full variable domain (outside the CDR3, taken from reference TRBV25-1 and TRBJ2-1): EADIYQTPRYLVIGTGKKITLECSQTMGHDKMYWYQQDPGMELHLIHYSYGVNSTEKGDLSSESTVSRIRTEHFPLTLESARPSHTSQYLCASSAMNEQFFGPGTRLTVL.

This clonotype was observed a handful of times. V gene TRBV20-1 combines with J gene TRBJ1-1; D gene ambiguous. V shed 0 bases and J shed 3 bases, with 11 bases lying between them. This CDR3 comprises 14 residues. CDR1 DFQATT and CDR2 SNEGSKA come from the germline V gene (reference sequence). The CDR3 coding sequence is TGCAGTGCTAGAGATCAGGCTCTGTACACTGAAGCTTTCTTT. As protein: CSARDQALYTEAFF.

The J gene is TRBJ1-1, the V gene TRBV29-1; D unclear. Looked up from germline, CDR1 is SQVTM and CDR2 is ANQGSEA. V lost 4 bases, J lost 6 bases, and 12 bases lay in between. This CDR3 comprises 12 residues. CDR3 sequence (DNA): TGCAGCGTTGTGAGAGACGGAGCTGAAGCTTTCTTT. It encodes CSVVRDGAEAFF.

This clonotype was observed a handful of times. The chain links TRBV10-3 to TRBJ2-7; 8 bases are shared with TRBD1. The V gene end was trimmed by 0 bases and the J gene end by 7 bases; junction bases not matched to a gene: 11. The CDR3 runs 16 residues. Germline values: CDR1 ENHRY, CDR2 SYGVKD. The DNA of the CDR3 is TGTGCCATCAGTGAGTCGCAGGGGGCGATTCCGGTTGAGCAGTACTTC. Translation: CAISESQGAIPVEQYF.

In its sample, this clonotype was seen many times. This chain joins TRBV27 and TRBJ2-7; a weak D match, TRBD2 (7 bases). CDR1 is MNHEY and CDR2 is SMNVEV in the germline V gene (reference sequence). V gave up 4 bases and J gave up 6 bases, with 28 bases separating them. There are 18 residues in the CDR3. CDR3 bases: TGTGCCAGCAGTTCCCAGGGGCGCGGGGGATCGAGGAGAGGCGAGCAGTACTTC. The encoded protein is CASSSQGRGGSRRGEQYF.

By its share, this clonotype is medium-sized (0.01 to 0.1%). The rearrangement uses TRBV21-1 and TRBJ1-1; the D segment call TRBD1 is taken from the table without a DNA check. TRBV21-1 is described as a pseudogene. The CDR3 is 15 amino acids. CDR3 sequence: CASSRVPGTEPDTFF. CDR3 coding DNA: TGTGCCAGCAGTCGAGTGCCCGGGACAGAGCCCGACACTTTCTTT.

The genes are TRBV29-1 and TRBJ1-1, with a weak D call TRBD1 (6 bases). The CDR3 sequence is 13 residues long. The germline V gene encodes CDR1 SQVTM and CDR2 ANQGSEA. Deletions cut 4 bases from V and 1 base from J, with 10 bases between. CDR3 nucleotides: TGCAGCGTTGTGGCCAGGGGGAACACTGAAGCTTTCTTT. This encodes CSVVARGNTEAFF.

This clonotype was recorded many times. The chain recombines TRBV7-2 with TRBJ1-1; TRBD1 aligns across 7 bases. V lost 6 bases, J lost 3 bases, and 13 bases stayed unmatched. CDR1 is SGHTA and CDR2 is FQGNSA in the germline V gene. The CDR3 runs to 16 residues. The CDR3 DNA reads as TGTGCCAGCAGGGGGATGAGGGACAGCTTTGACACTGAAGCTTTCTTT. Translating gives CASRGMRDSFDTEAFF.

Only a few counts were recorded for this clonotype. J is TRBJ2-3 and V is TRBV3-1; D possibly corresponds to TRBD1 (5 bases). Trimming took 4 bases from V and 4 from J, leaving 9 bases between them. Germline CDR1 reads LGHDT; CDR2 reads YNNKEL (reference sequence). This CDR3 is 13 amino acids long. The CDR3: CASSRRVSDTQYF. The DNA for the CDR3 is TGTGCCAGCAGCCGCAGGGTTTCAGATACGCAGTATTTT.

Note on this clonotype: One base away lies a much larger clone, so this may be a sequencing read error. J is TRBJ2-3 and V is TRBV5-4; a weak D match, TRBD1 (6 bases). The CDR3 loop spans 13 amino acids. CDR1 is SGHNT and CDR2 is YYREEE in the germline V gene (reference sequence). The CDR3 DNA reads as TGTGTCAGCAGCTTGGGGGCTGCAGATACGCAGTATTTT. Protein product: CVSSLGAADTQYF.

This clonotype was counted between two and nine times. This chain uses TRBV29-1 with TRBJ2-1; D gene ambiguous. The CDR3 totals 14 residues. Germline assignment: CDR1 SQVTM and CDR2 ANQGSEA. The V gene lost 3 bases and the J gene lost 3 bases, with 12 bases spanning the gap. In nucleotides, the CDR3 is TGCAGCGTTGATTGGTGGACGATCTACAATGAGCAGTTCTTC. Translating it yields CSVDWWTIYNEQFF.